Listed here is a single TCR beta chain. No antigen is known for it. These data are taken from a study of CD8 T cells in ankylosing spondylitis. J gave up 4 bases and V 1 base, and 7 bases lay outside the gene matches. Germline assignment: CDR1 SGHTA and CDR2 FQGNSA. The length of the CDR3 is 16 residues. Study conclusions and caveats: There were earlier reports of some motif variants in reactive arthritis synovial fluid and blood. About 8 highly homologous variants made up a TCR beta motif, and this motif appeared characteristic of ankylosing spondylitis blood. The clones that were linked to disease were reported to be significantly enriched in matched synovial fluid samples from ankylosing spondylitis patients.

TCRdb independently ran MiXCR on the 5' RACE reads; one entry per CDR3 protein. The table includes about 340,000 distinct CDR3 sequences, 14% to 15% detected once. What was sequenced was blood, either unsorted or a sorted T cell fraction (not recorded which). The chain is built from TRBV7-2 and TRBJ2-5; TRBD2 matches 9 bases. The receptor comes from a male donor with ankylosing spondylitis or in good health (not recorded which). The CDR3 DNA follows: TGTGCCAGCAGCTTAGGAGGCGGGGGGGCGATAGAGACCCAGTACTTC. It specifies CASSLGGGGAIETQYF.